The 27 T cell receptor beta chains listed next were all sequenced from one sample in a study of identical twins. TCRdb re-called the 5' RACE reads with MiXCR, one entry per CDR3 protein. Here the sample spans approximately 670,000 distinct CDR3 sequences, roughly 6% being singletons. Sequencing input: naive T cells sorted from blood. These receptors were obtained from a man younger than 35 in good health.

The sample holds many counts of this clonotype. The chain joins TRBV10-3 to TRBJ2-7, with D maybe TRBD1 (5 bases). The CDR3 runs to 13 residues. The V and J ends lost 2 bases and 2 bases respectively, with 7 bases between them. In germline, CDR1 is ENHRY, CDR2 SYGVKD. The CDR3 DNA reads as TGTGCCATCAGTGAGGCAGGGCCCTACGAGCAGTACTTC. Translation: CAISEAGPYEQYF.

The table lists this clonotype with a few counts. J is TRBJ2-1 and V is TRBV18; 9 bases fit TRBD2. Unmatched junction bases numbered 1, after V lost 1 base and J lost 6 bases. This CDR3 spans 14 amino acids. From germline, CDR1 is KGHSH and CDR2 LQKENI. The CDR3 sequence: CASSPQAGGNEQFF. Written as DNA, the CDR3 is TGTGCCAGCTCACCACAAGCGGGAGGCAATGAGCAGTTCTTC.

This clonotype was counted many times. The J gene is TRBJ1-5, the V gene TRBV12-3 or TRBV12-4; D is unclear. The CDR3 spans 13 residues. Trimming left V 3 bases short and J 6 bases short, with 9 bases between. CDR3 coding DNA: TGTGCCAGCAGTTTCGGTGGCGGTCAGCCCCAGCATTTT. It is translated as CASSFGGGQPQHF.

CDR3 in DNA: TGTGCCAGCAGTTCTGGCGGGAGCCCCTACAATGAGCAGTTCTTC. Its translation: CASSSGGSPYNEQFF. The chain couples TRBV6-5 to TRBJ2-1; 7 nucleotides agree with TRBD2. This CDR3 has 15 residues. V shed 4 bases and J 2 bases; nucleotides not matched to a gene: 5. CDR1 MNHEY and CDR2 SVGAGI come from the germline V gene.

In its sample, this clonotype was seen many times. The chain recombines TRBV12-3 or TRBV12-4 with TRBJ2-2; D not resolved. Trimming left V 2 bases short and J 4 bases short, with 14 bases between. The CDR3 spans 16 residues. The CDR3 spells CASSLLVRRGTGELFF. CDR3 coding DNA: TGTGCCAGCAGTTTACTGGTGCGAAGAGGCACCGGGGAGCTGTTTTTT.

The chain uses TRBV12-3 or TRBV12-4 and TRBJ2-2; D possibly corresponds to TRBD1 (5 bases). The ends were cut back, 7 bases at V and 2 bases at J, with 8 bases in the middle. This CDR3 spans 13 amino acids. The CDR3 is CASKQVNTGELFF. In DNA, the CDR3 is TGTGCCAGCAAACAGGTTAACACCGGGGAGCTGTTTTTT.

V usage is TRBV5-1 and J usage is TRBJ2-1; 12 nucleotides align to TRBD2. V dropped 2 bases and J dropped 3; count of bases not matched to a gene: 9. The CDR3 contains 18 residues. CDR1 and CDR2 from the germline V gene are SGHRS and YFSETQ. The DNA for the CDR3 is TGCGCCAGCAGCTTAGTTGGTCTAGCGGGAGGGGGCTACAATGAGCAGTTCTTC. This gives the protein CASSLVGLAGGGYNEQFF.

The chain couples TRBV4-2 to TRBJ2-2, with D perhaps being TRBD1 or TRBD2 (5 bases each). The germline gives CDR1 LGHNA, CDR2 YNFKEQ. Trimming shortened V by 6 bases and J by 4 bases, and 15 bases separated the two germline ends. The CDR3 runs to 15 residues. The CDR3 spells CASRQQPGTTGELFF. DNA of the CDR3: TGTGCCAGCAGGCAACAACCCGGGACCACCGGGGAGCTGTTTTTT.

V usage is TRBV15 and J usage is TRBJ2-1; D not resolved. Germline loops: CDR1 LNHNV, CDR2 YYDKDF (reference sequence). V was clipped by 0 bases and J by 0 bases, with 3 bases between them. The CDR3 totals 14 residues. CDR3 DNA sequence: TGTGCCACCAGCAGAGAGAGCTCCTACAATGAGCAGTTCTTC. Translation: CATSRESSYNEQFF.

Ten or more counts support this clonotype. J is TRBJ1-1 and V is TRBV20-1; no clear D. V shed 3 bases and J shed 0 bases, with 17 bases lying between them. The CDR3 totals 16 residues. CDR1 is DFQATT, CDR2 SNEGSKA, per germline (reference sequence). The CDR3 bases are TGCAGTGCTAGGGGATCGGTCCGACTAATGAACACTGAAGCTTTCTTT. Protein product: CSARGSVRLMNTEAFF.

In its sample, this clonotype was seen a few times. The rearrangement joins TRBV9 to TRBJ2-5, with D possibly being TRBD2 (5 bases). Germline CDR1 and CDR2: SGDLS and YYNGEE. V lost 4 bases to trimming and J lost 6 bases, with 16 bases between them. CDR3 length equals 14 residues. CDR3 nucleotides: TGTGCCAGCAGCCCAGGTGGGAGATCGAAGACCCAGTACTTC. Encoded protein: CASSPGGRSKTQYF.

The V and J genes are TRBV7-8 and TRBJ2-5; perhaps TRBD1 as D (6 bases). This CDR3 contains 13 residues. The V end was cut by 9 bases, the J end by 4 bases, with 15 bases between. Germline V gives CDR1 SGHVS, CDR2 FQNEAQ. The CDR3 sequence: CASRGSASETQYF. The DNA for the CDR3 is TGTGCCAGTAGGGGGTCAGCATCAGAGACCCAGTACTTC.

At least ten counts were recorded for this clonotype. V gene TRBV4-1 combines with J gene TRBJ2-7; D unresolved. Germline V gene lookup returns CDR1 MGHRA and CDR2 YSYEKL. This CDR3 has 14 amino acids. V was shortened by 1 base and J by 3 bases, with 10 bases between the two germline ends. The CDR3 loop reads CASSQVDKGYEQYV. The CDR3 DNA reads TGCGCCAGCAGCCAAGTTGATAAGGGCTACGAGCAGTACGTC.

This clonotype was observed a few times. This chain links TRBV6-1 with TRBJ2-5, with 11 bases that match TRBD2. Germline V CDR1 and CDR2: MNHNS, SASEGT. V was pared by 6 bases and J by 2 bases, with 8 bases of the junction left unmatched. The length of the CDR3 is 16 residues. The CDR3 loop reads CASSRRTSGFQETQYF. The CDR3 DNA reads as TGTGCCAGCAGCCGGCGGACTAGCGGGTTTCAAGAGACCCAGTACTTC.

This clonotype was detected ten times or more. The CDR3 reads CASSTGKNIQYF. The CDR3 bases are TGCGCCAGCAGCACAGGAAAAAACATTCAGTACTTC. The V gene is TRBV5-1, the J gene TRBJ2-4, with a weak D call TRBD1 (5 bases). This CDR3 contains 12 residues. Germline values: CDR1 SGHRS, CDR2 YFSETQ. Trimming removed 4 bases at V and 4 bases at J, with 6 bases between.

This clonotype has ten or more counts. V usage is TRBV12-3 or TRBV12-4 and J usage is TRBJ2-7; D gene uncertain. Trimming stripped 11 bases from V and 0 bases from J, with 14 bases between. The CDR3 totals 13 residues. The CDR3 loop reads CACKGRISYEQYF. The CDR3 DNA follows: TGTGCCTGCAAAGGCAGAATCTCCTACGAGCAGTACTTC.

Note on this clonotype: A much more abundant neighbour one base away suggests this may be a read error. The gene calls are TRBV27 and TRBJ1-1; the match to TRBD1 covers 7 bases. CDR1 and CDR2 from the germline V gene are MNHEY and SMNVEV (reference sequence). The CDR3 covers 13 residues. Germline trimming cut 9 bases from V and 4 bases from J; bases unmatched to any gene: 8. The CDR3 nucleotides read TGTGCCAGTATGGGACAGATGAGCACTGAAGCTTTCTTT. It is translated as CASMGQMSTEAFF.

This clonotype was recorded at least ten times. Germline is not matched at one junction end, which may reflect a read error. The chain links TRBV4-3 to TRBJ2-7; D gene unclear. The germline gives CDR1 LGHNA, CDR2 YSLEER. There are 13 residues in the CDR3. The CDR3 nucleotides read TGTGCCAGCAGCCAAGAACCGGGCTACGAGCAGTACTTC. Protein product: CASSQEPGYEQYF.

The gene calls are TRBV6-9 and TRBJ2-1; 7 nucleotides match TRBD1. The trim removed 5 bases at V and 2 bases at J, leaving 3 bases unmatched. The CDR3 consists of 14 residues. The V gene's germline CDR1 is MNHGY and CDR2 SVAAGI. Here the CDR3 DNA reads TGTGCCAGCAGTGAGGGGGCAGCCTACAATGAGCAGTTCTTC. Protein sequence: CASSEGAAYNEQFF.

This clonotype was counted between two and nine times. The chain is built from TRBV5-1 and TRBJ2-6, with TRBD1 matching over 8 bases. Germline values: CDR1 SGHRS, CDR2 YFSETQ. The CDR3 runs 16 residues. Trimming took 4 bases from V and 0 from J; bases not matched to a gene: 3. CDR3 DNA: TGCGCCAGCAGCGTCGGACAGGGCTCTGGGGCCAACGTCCTGACTTTC. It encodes CASSVGQGSGANVLTF.

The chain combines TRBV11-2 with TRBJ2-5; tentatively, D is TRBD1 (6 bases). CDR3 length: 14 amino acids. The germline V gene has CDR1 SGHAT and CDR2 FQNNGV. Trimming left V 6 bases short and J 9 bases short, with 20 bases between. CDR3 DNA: TGTGCCAGCAGGAAGGTGGCAGATCCAGGGGCCCAGTACTTC. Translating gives CASRKVADPGAQYF.

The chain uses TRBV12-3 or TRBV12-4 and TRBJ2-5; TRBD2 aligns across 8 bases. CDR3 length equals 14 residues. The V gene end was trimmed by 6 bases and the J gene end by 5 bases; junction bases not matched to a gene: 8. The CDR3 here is CASRRREGGETQYF. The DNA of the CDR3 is TGTGCCAGCAGGCGCCGGGAGGGTGGGGAGACCCAGTACTTC.

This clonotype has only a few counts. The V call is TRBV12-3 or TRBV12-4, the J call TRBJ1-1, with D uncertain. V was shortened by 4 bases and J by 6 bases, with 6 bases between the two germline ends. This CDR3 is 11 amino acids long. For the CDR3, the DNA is TGTGCCAGCAGTTCGAGCCCTGAAGCTTTCTTT. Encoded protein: CASSSSPEAFF.

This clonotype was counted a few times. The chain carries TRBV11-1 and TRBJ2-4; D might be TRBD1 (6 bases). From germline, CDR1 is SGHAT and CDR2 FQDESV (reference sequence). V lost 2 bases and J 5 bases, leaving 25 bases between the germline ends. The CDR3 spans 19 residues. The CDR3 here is CASSLSGNLVRGKENIQYF. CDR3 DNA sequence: TGTGCCAGCAGCTTATCGGGCAACCTAGTCAGGGGCAAAGAAAACATTCAGTACTTC.

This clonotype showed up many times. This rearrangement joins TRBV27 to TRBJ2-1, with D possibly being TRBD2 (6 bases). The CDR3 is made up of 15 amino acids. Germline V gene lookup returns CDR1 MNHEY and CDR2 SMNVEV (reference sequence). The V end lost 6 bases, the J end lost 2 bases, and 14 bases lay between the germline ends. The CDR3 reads CASSTRGYTYNEQFF. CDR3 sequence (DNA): TGTGCCAGCAGCACACGGGGGTATACCTACAATGAGCAGTTCTTC.

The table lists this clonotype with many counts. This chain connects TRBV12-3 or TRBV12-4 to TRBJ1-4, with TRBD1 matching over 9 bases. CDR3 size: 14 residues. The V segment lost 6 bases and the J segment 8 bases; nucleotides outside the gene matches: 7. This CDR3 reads CASSPTGGREKLFF. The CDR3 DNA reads TGTGCCAGCAGCCCGACAGGGGGGAGAGAAAAACTGTTTTTT.

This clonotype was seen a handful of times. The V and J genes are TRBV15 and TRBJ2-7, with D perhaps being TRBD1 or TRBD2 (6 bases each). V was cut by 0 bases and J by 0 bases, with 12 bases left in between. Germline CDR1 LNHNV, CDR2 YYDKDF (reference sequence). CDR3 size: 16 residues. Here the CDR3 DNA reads TGTGCCACCAGCAGAGATCTATGGGGGGCCTCCTACGAGCAGTACTTC. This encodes CATSRDLWGASYEQYF.